This record looks at one TCR beta chain sequence and its context. The CDR3 length is 13 residues. The V end was cut by 6 bases, the J end by 0 bases, with 8 bases between. Germline CDR1 and CDR2: MRHNA and SNTAGT. This sample was included in a study of blood T cell repertoires in COVID-19. At the level of the study: Collection of acute and convalescent COVID-19 samples took place in the United States, Italy and Spain. Sources were T cells, B-cell-depleted T cells, or PBMCs; the material itself was cDNA or gDNA.

Seattle patients were enrolled while actively infected and followed longitudinally. Per the original methods: It was from reference gene primer amplification that nucleated cell counts were estimated. TCRdb keeps only in-frame clones here, not all; method: immunoSEQ multiplex PCR. D and trimming come from the DNA, and the V and J calls and clone size come from that table. The table records approximately 530,000 clones, 70% to 90% of them present only once. V gene TRBV6-4 combines with J gene TRBJ1-1, with D tentatively TRBD1 (6 bases). This TCR derives from a woman in her forties or fifties with COVID-19, enrolled during active disease. What was sequenced was peripheral blood. CDR3 residues: CASRGQLNTEAFF. In DNA, the CDR3 is TGTGCCAGCAGAGGACAGTTGAACACTGAAGCTTTCTTT.